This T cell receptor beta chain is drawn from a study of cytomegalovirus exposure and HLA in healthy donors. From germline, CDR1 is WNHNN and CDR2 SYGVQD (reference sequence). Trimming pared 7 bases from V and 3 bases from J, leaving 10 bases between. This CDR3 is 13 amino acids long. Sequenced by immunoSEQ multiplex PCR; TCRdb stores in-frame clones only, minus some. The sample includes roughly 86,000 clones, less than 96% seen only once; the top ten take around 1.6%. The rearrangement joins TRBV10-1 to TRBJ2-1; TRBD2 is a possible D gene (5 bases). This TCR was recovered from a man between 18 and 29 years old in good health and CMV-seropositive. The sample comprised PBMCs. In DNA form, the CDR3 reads TGCGCCAGCACCGGCGGGTACTACAATGAGCAGTTCTTC. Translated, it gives CASTGGYYNEQFF.